The 12 T cell receptor beta chains presented below share a single source sample, sequenced in a study of blood T cell repertoires in COVID-19. Clones were sequenced by immunoSEQ multiplex PCR, and TCRdb holds only the in-frame ones, with some missing. The sample lists some 450,000 clones, around 90% occurring once. Specimen: peripheral blood. The receptors come from a man in his late teens or twenties with COVID-19, enrolled during active disease.

V usage is TRBV2 and J usage is TRBJ1-4, with a possible D match to TRBD1 (6 bases). The CDR3 loop spans 14 amino acids. Germline values: CDR1 SNHLY, CDR2 FYNNEI. Trimming took 6 bases from V and 0 from J, leaving 8 bases between them. The CDR3 loop is CASSSGATNEKLFF. The CDR3 DNA is TGTGCCAGCAGCTCAGGGGCAACTAATGAAAAACTGTTTTTT.

This clone was detected once. The CDR3 reads CAISPTGGSYGYTF. CDR3 DNA: TGTGCCATCAGCCCTACAGGGGGAAGCTATGGCTACACCTTC. The chain joins TRBV10-3 to TRBJ1-2, with 8 bases lining up with TRBD1. The CDR3 runs 14 residues. The trim removed 6 bases at V and 4 bases at J, leaving 7 bases unmatched. Germline lookup yields CDR1 ENHRY and CDR2 SYGVKD.

The CDR3 is CATSDLSGRRAFF. CDR3 sequence (DNA): TGTGCCACCAGTGATTTGTCAGGCAGGCGAGCTTTCTTT. The chain links TRBV24-1 to TRBJ1-1; no definite D call. The CDR3 is 13 amino acids. V lost 0 bases and J lost 10, with 11 bases in between. In germline, CDR1 is KGHDR, CDR2 SFDVKD.

V gene TRBV6-5 combines with J gene TRBJ1-1, with 7 bases matching TRBD1. V lost 9 bases to trimming and J lost 8 bases; unmatched junction nucleotides: 6. Germline V lookup: CDR1 MNHEY, CDR2 SVGAGI. The CDR3 spans 11 residues. The CDR3 sequence: CASQQGTEAFF. CDR3 in DNA: TGTGCCAGTCAACAGGGGACCGAAGCTTTCTTT.

The genes are TRBV19 and TRBJ1-2; D unresolved. Between the trimmed V and J ends, which lost 3 bases and 8 bases, there was a span of 10 bases. This CDR3 region has 12 residues. Germline V CDR1 and CDR2: LNHDA, SQIVND (reference sequence). The CDR3: CASSIGGTGYTF. As DNA, the CDR3 is TGTGCCAGTAGTATTGGCGGCACGGGCTACACCTTC.

The V call is TRBV2, the J call TRBJ1-3; D is possibly TRBD1 (5 bases). This CDR3 spans 15 amino acids. V was pared by 5 bases and J by 4 bases, with 15 bases between. Germline CDR1 is SNHLY and CDR2 is FYNNEI. The CDR3 here is CASSWNGADGNTIYF. As DNA, the CDR3 is TGTGCCAGCAGTTGGAATGGGGCAGACGGAAACACCATATATTTT. The variable domain in full, with the rest retrieved from reference TRBV2 and TRBJ1-3, is EPEVTQTPSHQVTQMGQEVILRCVPISNHLYFYWYRQILGQKVEFLVSFYNNEISEKSEIFDDQFSVERPDGSNFTLKIRSTKLEDSAMYFCASSWNGADGNTIYFGEGSWLTVV.

The J gene is TRBJ1-1, the V gene TRBV2; TRBD1 matches 9 bases. V shed 7 bases and J 1 base; nucleotides not matched to a gene: 7. Germline CDR1 SNHLY, CDR2 FYNNEI. This CDR3 comprises 15 residues. The DNA of the CDR3 is TGTGCCAGCATAGCCCGGACAGGGGCGAACACTGAAGCTTTCTTT. Translation: CASIARTGANTEAFF.

The chain is built from TRBV5-1 and TRBJ2-7; tentative D call: TRBD2 (5 bases). The V gene's germline CDR1 is SGHRS and CDR2 YFSETQ. V was cut by 0 bases and J by 3 bases, with 7 bases left in between. The CDR3 extends over 13 amino acids. DNA of the CDR3: TGCGCCAGCAGCTTGGGAGGGAACTACGAGCAGTACTTC. It translates to CASSLGGNYEQYF. The entire variable domain, with the rest obtained from reference TRBV5-1 and TRBJ2-7, is as follows: KAGVTQTPRYLIKTRGQQVTLSCSPISGHRSVSWYQQTPGQGLQFLFEYFSETQRNKGNFPGRFSGRQFSNSRSEMNVSTLELGDSALYLCASSLGGNYEQYFGPGTRLTVT.

The chain has TRBV6-6 and TRBJ1-1, with D perhaps matching TRBD1 (6 bases). The germline gives CDR1 MNHNY, CDR2 SVGAGI (reference sequence). The CDR3 is made up of 11 amino acids. The CDR3 bases are TGTGCGGCCAGGGGGAACACTGAAGCTTTCTTT. Protein: CAARGNTEAFF.

This sequence joins TRBV5-1 and TRBJ2-7; 8 positions match TRBD2. CDR3 length: 14 residues. Germline loops: CDR1 SGHRS, CDR2 YFSETQ. The V and J ends lost 1 base and 4 bases, in that order; junction bases with no gene match: 4. CDR3: CASSLSGGRYEQYF. In DNA, the CDR3 is TGCGCCAGCAGCTTGAGCGGGGGAAGGTACGAGCAGTACTTC. The variable domain in full, completed from reference TRBV5-1 and TRBJ2-7, reads KAGVTQTPRYLIKTRGQQVTLSCSPISGHRSVSWYQQTPGQGLQFLFEYFSETQRNKGNFPGRFSGRQFSNSRSEMNVSTLELGDSALYLCASSLSGGRYEQYFGPGTRLTVT.

The chain is built from TRBV19 and TRBJ2-7; D is undetermined. Trimming pared 9 bases from V and 3 bases from J, leaving 15 bases between. The CDR3 consists of 13 residues. Germline values: CDR1 LNHDA, CDR2 SQIVND (reference sequence). The CDR3 region is CASSVALGYEQYF. CDR3 coding DNA: TGTGCCAGCAGCGTCGCGCTGGGCTACGAGCAGTACTTC.

This sequence joins TRBV10-2 and TRBJ2-7; 7 bases are a match to TRBD1. There are 12 residues in the CDR3. Per germline, CDR1 WSHSY and CDR2 SAAADI. V lost 5 bases to trimming and J lost 3 bases; unmatched junction nucleotides: 1. CDR3 nucleotide sequence: TGCGCCAGCAGTTGGGACAGCTACGAGCAGTACTTC. Encoded protein: CASSWDSYEQYF.